This TCR beta chain was sequenced during a study of identical twins. Study results and limitations: Twins' surplus sharing was weaker for beta out-of-frame sequences. Clonotypes of the beta chain that were abundant in cord blood carried fewer insertions (memory repertoires showed none).

Through template switching, a universal primer site was introduced, and the cDNA contained unique molecular identifiers. In TCRdb, the 5' RACE reads were re-called with MiXCR into one record per CDR3 protein. The data contain roughly 290,000 distinct CDR3 sequences, 8% to 9.5% of them singletons. This clonotype was seen more than once but under ten times. Its matching antigen is unknown. J lost 5 bases, V lost 0 bases, and 14 bases had no gene match. CDR1 is SQVTM and CDR2 is ANQGSEA in the germline V gene. The CDR3 runs to 17 residues. Another study also made use of these data, one on yellow fever vaccine responses in identical twins.

Sequenced material: CD8+ T cells sorted from blood. The TCR was taken from a young woman in good health. J is TRBJ1-2 and V is TRBV29-1; 8 positions match TRBD1. The CDR3 loop reads CSVEDLDRGKSSYGYTF. The DNA of the CDR3 is TGCAGCGTTGAAGATCTTGACAGGGGAAAATCTAGTTATGGCTACACCTTC.